This record looks at one T cell receptor (beta chain) sequence and its context. Sequenced by immunoSEQ multiplex PCR; TCRdb stores in-frame clones only, minus some. The table shows around 250,000 clones, with around 89% occurring only once. The CDR3 totals 15 residues. CDR1 is SGHTA and CDR2 is FQGNSA in the germline V gene. V was shortened by 2 bases and J by 5 bases, with 14 bases between the two germline ends. Participants reported their clinical history, and cohort assignment relied on those reports. The study recruited exposed participants who had met a COVID-19 case within 2 weeks before entry. This record belongs to a study of blood T cell repertoires in COVID-19. On the study more broadly: PBMCs, B-cell-depleted T cells, or T cells provided the cDNA or gDNA that made up the material.

This TCR derives from a man aged 45-65 years who had been exposed to COVID-19. This sequence joins TRBV7-2 and TRBJ2-3, with D perhaps matching TRBD1 (5 bases). Material for sequencing was PBMCs or T cells enriched from blood (not recorded which). This CDR3 reads CASSLRGRDVDTQYF. As DNA, the CDR3 is TGTGCCAGCAGCTTAAGAGGCAGGGATGTAGATACGCAGTATTTT.